Listed below are T cell receptor beta chains from one sample, sequenced in a study of OX40 agonist ivuxolimab in advanced cancers. Clones were sequenced by immunoSEQ multiplex PCR, and TCRdb holds only the in-frame ones, with some missing. The sample includes roughly 23,000 clones, 75% to 85% of them seen just once. Source: CD4+ or CD8+ T cells sorted from blood, taken in a trial of the OX40 agonist ivuxolimab. These receptor sequences come from an adult with an advanced solid tumor such as melanoma, head and neck, liver or kidney cancer. The CDR3 runs from the conserved cysteine through the conserved F or W. Each record gives: CDR3 length, V gene, clone size, J gene, D gene, CDR3 protein, CDR3 DNA. D genes are given only for firm matches. A row's size may be missing; if present it is once, few, many or a size class.

CDR3 length: 14; V gene: TRBV19; clone size: once; J gene: TRBJ2-5; D gene: TRBD2; CDR3 protein: CATRPGLALETQYF; CDR3 DNA: TGTGCCACCCGCCCGGGACTAGCGTTAGAGACCCAGTACTTC
CDR3 length: 16; V gene: TRBV7-9; clone size: -; J gene: TRBJ2-4; D gene: TRBD1; CDR3 protein: CASSRGGTGAKNIQYF; CDR3 DNA: TGTGCCAGCAGCCGAGGTGGGACAGGAGCCAAAAACATTCAGTACTTC
CDR3 length: 18; V gene: TRBV23-1; clone size: few; J gene: TRBJ2-2; D gene: -; CDR3 protein: CASSSTATPFSHTGELFF; CDR3 DNA: TGCGCCAGCAGCTCGACAGCAACCCCTTTTTCACACACCGGGGAGCTGTTTTTT
CDR3 length: 14; V gene: TRBV19; clone size: -; J gene: TRBJ2-1; D gene: -; CDR3 protein: CASSGRRQGDEQFF; CDR3 DNA: TGTGCCAGTTCCGGCCGCCGGCAAGGCGATGAGCAGTTCTTC
CDR3 length: 10; V gene: TRBV6-6; clone size: -; J gene: TRBJ1-2; D gene: -; CDR3 protein: CASADYGYTF; CDR3 DNA: TGTGCCAGCGCAGATTATGGCTACACCTTC
CDR3 length: 17; V gene: TRBV18; clone size: -; J gene: TRBJ1-5; D gene: -; CDR3 protein: CASSPLDSSWGNQPQHF; CDR3 DNA: TGTGCCAGCTCACCACTTGACAGCTCTTGGGGCAATCAGCCCCAGCATTTT
CDR3 length: 14; V gene: TRBV5-1; clone size: -; J gene: TRBJ2-5; D gene: TRBD1; CDR3 protein: CASRTGNTQETQYF; CDR3 DNA: TGCGCCAGCCGGACAGGGAATACACAAGAGACCCAGTACTTC
CDR3 length: 14; V gene: TRBV9; clone size: -; J gene: TRBJ2-5; D gene: -; CDR3 protein: CASNAGLRGETQYF; CDR3 DNA: TGTGCCAGCAACGCCGGGCTACGAGGGGAGACCCAGTACTTC
CDR3 length: 15; V gene: TRBV7-2; clone size: few; J gene: TRBJ1-5; D gene: TRBD1; CDR3 protein: CASTTGQGGNQPQHF; CDR3 DNA: TGTGCCAGCACCACAGGACAGGGGGGGAATCAGCCCCAGCATTTT
CDR3 length: 13; V gene: TRBV29-1; clone size: -; J gene: TRBJ1-1; D gene: -; CDR3 protein: CSVEEGMNTEAFF; CDR3 DNA: TGCAGCGTTGAAGAAGGTATGAACACTGAAGCTTTCTTT
CDR3 length: 13; V gene: TRBV15; clone size: -; J gene: TRBJ2-7; D gene: -; CDR3 protein: CATSRDRGYEQYF; CDR3 DNA: TGTGCCACCAGCAGAGATAGGGGGTACGAGCAGTACTTC
CDR3 length: 13; V gene: TRBV29-1; clone size: few; J gene: TRBJ1-1; D gene: -; CDR3 protein: CSVGGRFNTEAFF; CDR3 DNA: TGCAGCGTTGGGGGCAGATTCAACACTGAAGCTTTCTTT